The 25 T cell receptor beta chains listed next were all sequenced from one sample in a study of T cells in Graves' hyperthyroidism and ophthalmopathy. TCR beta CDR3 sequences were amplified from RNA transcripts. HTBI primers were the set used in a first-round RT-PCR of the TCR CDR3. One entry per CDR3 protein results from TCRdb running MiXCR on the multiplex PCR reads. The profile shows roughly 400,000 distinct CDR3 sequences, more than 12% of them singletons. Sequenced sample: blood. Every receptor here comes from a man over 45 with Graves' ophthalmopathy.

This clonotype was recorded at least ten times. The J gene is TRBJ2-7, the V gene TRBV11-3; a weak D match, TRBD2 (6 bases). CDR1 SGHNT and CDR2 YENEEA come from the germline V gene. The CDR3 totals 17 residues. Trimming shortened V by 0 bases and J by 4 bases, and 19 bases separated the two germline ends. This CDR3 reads CASSLDGSGLSYYEQYF. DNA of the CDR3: TGTGCCAGCAGCTTAGATGGTAGCGGTCTTTCTTATTACGAGCAGTACTTC.

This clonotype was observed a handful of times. The CDR3 region is CASSLAERVGTGELFF. As DNA, the CDR3 is TGTGCCAGCAGCTTGGCAGAGAGGGTTGGCACCGGGGAGCTGTTTTTT. The chain joins TRBV5-4 to TRBJ2-2; a weak D match, TRBD2 (5 bases). Trimming removed 0 bases from V and 4 bases from J, with 13 bases in between. CDR1 and CDR2 from the germline V gene are SGHNT and YYREEE (reference sequence). This CDR3 region has 16 residues.

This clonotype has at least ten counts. CDR3 protein: CASSQAGTTAKNIQYF. The CDR3, as DNA: TGTGCCAGCAGCCAAGCCGGGACCACAGCCAAAAACATTCAGTACTTC. V gene TRBV3-1 combines with J gene TRBJ2-4; D may match TRBD1 or TRBD2 (5 bases each). The V gene lost 1 base and the J gene lost 0 bases, with 10 bases spanning the gap. The germline V gene has CDR1 LGHDT and CDR2 YNNKEL (reference sequence). The CDR3 sequence is 16 residues long.

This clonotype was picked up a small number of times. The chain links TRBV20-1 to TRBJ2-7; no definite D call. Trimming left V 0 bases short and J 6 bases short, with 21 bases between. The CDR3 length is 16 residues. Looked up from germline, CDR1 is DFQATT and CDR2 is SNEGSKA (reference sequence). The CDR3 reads CSARDHHDPNFGEQYF. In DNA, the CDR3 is TGCAGTGCTAGAGATCACCACGACCCCAACTTCGGCGAGCAGTACTTC.

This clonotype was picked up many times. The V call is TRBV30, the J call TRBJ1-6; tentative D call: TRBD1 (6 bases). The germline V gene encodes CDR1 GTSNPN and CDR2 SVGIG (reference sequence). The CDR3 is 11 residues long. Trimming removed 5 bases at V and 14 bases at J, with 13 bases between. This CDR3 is CAWGQLLTLHF. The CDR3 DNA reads TGTGCCTGGGGACAGCTACTCACCCTCCACTTT.

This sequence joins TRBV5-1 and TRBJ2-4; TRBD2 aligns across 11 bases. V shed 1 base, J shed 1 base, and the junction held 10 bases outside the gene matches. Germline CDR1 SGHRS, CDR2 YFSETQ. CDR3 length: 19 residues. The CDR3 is CASSLSGTSGMMAKNIQYF. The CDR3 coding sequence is TGCGCCAGCAGCTTGTCCGGGACTAGCGGTATGATGGCCAAAAACATTCAGTACTTC.

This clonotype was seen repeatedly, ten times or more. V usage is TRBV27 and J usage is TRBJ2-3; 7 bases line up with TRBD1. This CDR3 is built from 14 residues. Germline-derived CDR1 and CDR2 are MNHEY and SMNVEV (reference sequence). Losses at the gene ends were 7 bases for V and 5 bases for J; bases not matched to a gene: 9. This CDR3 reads CASKVQGSVDTQYF. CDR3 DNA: TGTGCCAGCAAGGTACAGGGGAGCGTAGATACGCAGTATTTT.

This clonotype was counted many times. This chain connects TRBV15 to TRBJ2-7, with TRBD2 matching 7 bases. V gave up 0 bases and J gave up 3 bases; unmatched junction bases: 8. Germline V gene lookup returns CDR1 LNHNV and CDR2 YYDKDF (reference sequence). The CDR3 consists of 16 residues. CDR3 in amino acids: CATSRDHGGGVYEQYF. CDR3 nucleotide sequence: TGTGCCACCAGCAGAGACCACGGCGGGGGTGTCTACGAGCAGTACTTC.

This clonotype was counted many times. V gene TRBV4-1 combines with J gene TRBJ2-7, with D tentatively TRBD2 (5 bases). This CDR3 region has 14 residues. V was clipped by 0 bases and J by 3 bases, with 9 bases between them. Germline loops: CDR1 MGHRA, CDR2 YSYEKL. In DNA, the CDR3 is TGCGCCAGCAGCCAAGATGGTCGGGGCTACGAGCAGTACTTC. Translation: CASSQDGRGYEQYF.

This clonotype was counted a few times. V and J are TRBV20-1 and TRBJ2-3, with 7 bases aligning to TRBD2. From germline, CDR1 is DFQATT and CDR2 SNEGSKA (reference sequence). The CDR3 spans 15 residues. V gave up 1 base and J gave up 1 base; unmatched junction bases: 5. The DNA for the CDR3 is TGCAGTGCTAGAGGGCAGCTAGCGGGCACAGATACGCAGTATTTT. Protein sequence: CSARGQLAGTDTQYF.

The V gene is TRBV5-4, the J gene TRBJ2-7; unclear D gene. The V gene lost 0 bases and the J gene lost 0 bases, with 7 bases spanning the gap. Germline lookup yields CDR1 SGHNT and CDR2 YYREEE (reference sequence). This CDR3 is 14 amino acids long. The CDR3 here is CASSLEASSYEQYF. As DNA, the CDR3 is TGTGCCAGCAGCTTGGAAGCCAGCTCCTACGAGCAGTACTTC.

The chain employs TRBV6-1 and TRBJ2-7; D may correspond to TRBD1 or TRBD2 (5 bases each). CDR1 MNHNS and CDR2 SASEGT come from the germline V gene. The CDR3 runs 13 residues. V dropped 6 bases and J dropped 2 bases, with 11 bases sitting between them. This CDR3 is CASRLDRAYEQYF. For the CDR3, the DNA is TGTGCCAGCAGACTAGACAGAGCCTACGAGCAGTACTTC.

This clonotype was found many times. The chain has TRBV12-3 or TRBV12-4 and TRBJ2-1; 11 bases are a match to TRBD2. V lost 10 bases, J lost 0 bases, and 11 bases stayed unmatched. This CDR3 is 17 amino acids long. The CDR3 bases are TGTGCCATTGGAGGTAGCGGGAGGGATAGCTCCTACAATGAGCAGTTCTTC. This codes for CAIGGSGRDSSYNEQFF.

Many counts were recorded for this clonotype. Here the CDR3 reads CASSGGLSRETQYF. The CDR3 DNA reads as TGTGCCAGCAGCGGGGGACTTTCTCGAGAGACCCAGTACTTC. The chain joins TRBV9 to TRBJ2-5; TRBD2 might be the D (6 bases). Germline V gene data show CDR1 as SGDLS and CDR2 as YYNGEE. V lost 3 bases and J lost 4, with 13 bases in between. The CDR3 loop spans 14 amino acids. Full variable domain (remainder filled in from reference TRBV9 and TRBJ2-5): DSGVTQTPKHLITATGQRVTLRCSPRSGDLSVYWYQQSLDQGLQFLIQYYNGEERAKGNILERFSAQQFPDLHSELNLSSLELGDSALYFCASSGGLSRETQYFGPGTRLLVL.

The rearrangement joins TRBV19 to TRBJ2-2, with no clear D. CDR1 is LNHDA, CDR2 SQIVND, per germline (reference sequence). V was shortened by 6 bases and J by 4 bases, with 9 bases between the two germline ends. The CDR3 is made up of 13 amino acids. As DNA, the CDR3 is TGTGCCAGTAGCATGGCGGCCACCGGGGAGCTGTTTTTT. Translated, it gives CASSMAATGELFF. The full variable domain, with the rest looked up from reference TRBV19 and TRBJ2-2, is DGGITQSPKYLFRKEGQNVTLSCEQNLNHDAMYWYRQDPGQGLRLIYYSQIVNDFQKGDIAEGYSVSREKKESFPLTVTSAQKNPTAFYLCASSMAATGELFFGEGSRLTVL.

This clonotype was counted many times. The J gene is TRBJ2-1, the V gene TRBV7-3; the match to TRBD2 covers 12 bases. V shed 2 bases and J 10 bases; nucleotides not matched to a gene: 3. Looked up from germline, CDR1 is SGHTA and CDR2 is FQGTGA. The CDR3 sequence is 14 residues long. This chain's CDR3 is CASSLGLAGKEQFF. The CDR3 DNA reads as TGTGCCAGCAGCTTAGGACTAGCGGGGAAAGAGCAGTTCTTC.

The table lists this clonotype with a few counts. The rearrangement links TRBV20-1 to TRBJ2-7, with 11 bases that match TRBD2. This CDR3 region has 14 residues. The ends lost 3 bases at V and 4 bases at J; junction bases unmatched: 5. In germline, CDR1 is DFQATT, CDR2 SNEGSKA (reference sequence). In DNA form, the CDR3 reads TGCAGTGCTAGGACTAGCGGGACTCATTACGAGCAGTACTTC. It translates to CSARTSGTHYEQYF.

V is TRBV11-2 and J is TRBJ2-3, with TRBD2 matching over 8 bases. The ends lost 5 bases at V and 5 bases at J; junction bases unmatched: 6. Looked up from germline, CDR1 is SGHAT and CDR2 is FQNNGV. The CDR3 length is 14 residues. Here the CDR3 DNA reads TGTGCCAGCAGCCGTCGGGAGGGGCGAGATACGCAGTATTTT. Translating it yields CASSRREGRDTQYF.

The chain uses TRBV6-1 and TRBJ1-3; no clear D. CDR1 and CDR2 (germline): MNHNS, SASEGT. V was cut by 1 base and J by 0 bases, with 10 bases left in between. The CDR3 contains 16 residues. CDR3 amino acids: CASSEEVFSSGNTIYF. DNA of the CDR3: TGTGCCAGCAGTGAAGAAGTTTTCAGCTCTGGAAACACCATATATTTT.

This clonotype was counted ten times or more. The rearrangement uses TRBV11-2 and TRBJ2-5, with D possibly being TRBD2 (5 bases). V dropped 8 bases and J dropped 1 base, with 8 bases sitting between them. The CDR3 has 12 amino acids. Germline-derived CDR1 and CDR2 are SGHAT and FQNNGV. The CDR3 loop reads CASSEGQETQYF. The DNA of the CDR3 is TGTGCCAGCTCTGAGGGCCAAGAGACCCAGTACTTC.

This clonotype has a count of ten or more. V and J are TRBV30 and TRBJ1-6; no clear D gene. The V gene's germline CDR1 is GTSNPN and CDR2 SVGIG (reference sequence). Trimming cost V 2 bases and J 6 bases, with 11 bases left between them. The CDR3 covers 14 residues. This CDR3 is CAWSKQHFNSPLHF. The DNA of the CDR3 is TGTGCCTGGAGTAAACAGCACTTTAATTCACCCCTCCACTTT.

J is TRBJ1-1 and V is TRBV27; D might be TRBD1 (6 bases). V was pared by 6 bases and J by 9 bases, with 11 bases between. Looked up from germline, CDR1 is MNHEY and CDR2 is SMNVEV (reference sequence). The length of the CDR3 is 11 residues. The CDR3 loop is CASRQQGKAFF. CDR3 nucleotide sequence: TGTGCCAGCAGACAACAGGGCAAAGCTTTCTTT.

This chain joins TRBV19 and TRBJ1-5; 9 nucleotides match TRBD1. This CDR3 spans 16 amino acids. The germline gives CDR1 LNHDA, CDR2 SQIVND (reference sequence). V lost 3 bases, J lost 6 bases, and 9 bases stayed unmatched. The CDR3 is CASSMSTGGAGQPQHF. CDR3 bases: TGTGCCAGTAGTATGTCAACAGGGGGCGCGGGTCAGCCCCAGCATTTT.

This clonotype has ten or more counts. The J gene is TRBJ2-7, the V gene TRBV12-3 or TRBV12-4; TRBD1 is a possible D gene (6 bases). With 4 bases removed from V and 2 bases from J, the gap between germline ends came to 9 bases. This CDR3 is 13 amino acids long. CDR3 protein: CASSSRTAYEQYF. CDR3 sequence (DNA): TGTGCCAGCAGTTCTAGGACAGCCTACGAGCAGTACTTC.

This chain's CDR3 is CASSLSPVMDEQYF. Here the CDR3 DNA reads TGTGCCAGCAGTTTATCGCCGGTGATGGACGAGCAGTACTTC. V usage is TRBV27 and J usage is TRBJ2-7; no clear D. From germline, CDR1 is MNHEY and CDR2 SMNVEV (reference sequence). This CDR3 has 14 residues. The germline V and J ends were trimmed by 0 bases and 5 bases, with 11 bases remaining between them.